This is a list of T cell receptor beta chains from one sample in a study of human T cells and chemical hapten exposure. TCRdb used MiXCR to reprocess the RACE reads, holding one entry per CDR3 protein. The repertoire has around 71,000 distinct CDR3 sequences, 9.8% of them found once; the top ten carry 3% to 3.5%. The specimen was whole blood, collected in connection with sensitization to the hapten diphenylcyclopropenone (DPC). The receptors were gathered from a woman between 40 and 50 years old with alopecia areata. Some clones in this sample may be carry-over from other donors' samples. Each CDR3 is given with its conserved first and last residue. Fields, in order: V gene, D gene, clone size, CDR3 length, J gene, CDR3 DNA, CDR3 protein. D genes are given only for firm matches. The size field is filled for only some rows; it gives once, few, many or a size class.

V gene: TRBV7-6
D gene: -
clone size: many
CDR3 length: 14
J gene: TRBJ1-2
CDR3 DNA: TGTGCCAGCAGCCCCTCCGCGGCAGTGGAGGGCTACACCTTC
CDR3 protein: CASSPSAAVEGYTF

V gene: TRBV6-5
D gene: -
clone size: many
CDR3 length: 16
J gene: TRBJ1-1
CDR3 DNA: TGTGCCAGCAGTTACGGTATCCCGCCATTTAACACTGAAGCTTTCTTT
CDR3 protein: CASSYGIPPFNTEAFF

V gene: TRBV7-6
D gene: TRBD2
clone size: few
CDR3 length: 18
J gene: TRBJ2-3
CDR3 DNA: TGTGCCAGCAGCTTACTTTATAGCGGGGGGCACTCCACAGATACGCAGTATTTT
CDR3 protein: CASSLLYSGGHSTDTQYF

V gene: TRBV5-1
D gene: TRBD1
clone size: many
CDR3 length: 16
J gene: TRBJ2-1
CDR3 DNA: TGCGCCAGCAGCTTGGGGGACAGGGGTCCCTACAATGAGCAGTTCTTC
CDR3 protein: CASSLGDRGPYNEQFF

V gene: TRBV20-1
D gene: TRBD2
clone size: -
CDR3 length: 15
J gene: TRBJ2-1
CDR3 DNA: TGCAGTGGCATGGGAGGGACTAGCGGCTACAATGAGCAGTTCTTC
CDR3 protein: CSGMGGTSGYNEQFF

V gene: TRBV20-1
D gene: -
clone size: few
CDR3 length: 13
J gene: TRBJ1-1
CDR3 DNA: TGCAGTGCTAGCTCAGGGTGGGACACTGAAGCTTTCTTT
CDR3 protein: CSASSGWDTEAFF

V gene: TRBV12-3/TRBV12-4
D gene: -
clone size: many
CDR3 length: 11
J gene: TRBJ1-2
CDR3 DNA: TGTGCCAGCAGCCCCCGGATCTCCTACACCTTC
CDR3 protein: CASSPRISYTF

V gene: TRBV2
D gene: -
clone size: many
CDR3 length: 14
J gene: TRBJ2-6
CDR3 DNA: TGTGCCAGCAGTGAGCAGGCTGGGGCCAACGTCCTGACTTTC
CDR3 protein: CASSEQAGANVLTF

V gene: TRBV7-3
D gene: -
clone size: many
CDR3 length: 14
J gene: TRBJ2-7
CDR3 DNA: TGTGCCAGCAGCTTGGGAGGGGGCTCCTACGAGCAGTACTTC
CDR3 protein: CASSLGGGSYEQYF

V gene: TRBV20-1
D gene: TRBD1
clone size: medium-sized
CDR3 length: 13
J gene: TRBJ1-1
CDR3 DNA: TGCAGTGCTCCCCGACAGGGTGTCACTGAAGCTTTCTTT
CDR3 protein: CSAPRQGVTEAFF

V gene: TRBV7-8
D gene: -
clone size: many
CDR3 length: 17
J gene: TRBJ2-5
CDR3 DNA: TGTGCCAGCAGCTTAGTAAGGGGCGGACTTCTCCAAGAGACCCAGTACTTC
CDR3 protein: CASSLVRGGLLQETQYF

V gene: TRBV19
D gene: -
clone size: few
CDR3 length: 14
J gene: TRBJ1-5
CDR3 DNA: TGTGCCAGTAGCAAGCTGAGGGGCAATCAGCCCCAGCATTTT
CDR3 protein: CASSKLRGNQPQHF

V gene: TRBV6-1
D gene: -
clone size: -
CDR3 length: 14
J gene: TRBJ2-5
CDR3 DNA: TGTGCCAGCAGGGTCCGGGTACGCCAAGAGACCCAGTACTTC
CDR3 protein: CASRVRVRQETQYF

V gene: TRBV7-6
D gene: TRBD1
clone size: many
CDR3 length: 14
J gene: TRBJ1-5
CDR3 DNA: TGTGCCAGCAGCTTCGGGACAGGGAGTCAGCCCCAGCATTTT
CDR3 protein: CASSFGTGSQPQHF

V gene: TRBV11-2
D gene: -
clone size: many
CDR3 length: 11
J gene: TRBJ2-5
CDR3 DNA: TGTGCCAGCAGCAACAGGGCGACCCAGTACTTC
CDR3 protein: CASSNRATQYF